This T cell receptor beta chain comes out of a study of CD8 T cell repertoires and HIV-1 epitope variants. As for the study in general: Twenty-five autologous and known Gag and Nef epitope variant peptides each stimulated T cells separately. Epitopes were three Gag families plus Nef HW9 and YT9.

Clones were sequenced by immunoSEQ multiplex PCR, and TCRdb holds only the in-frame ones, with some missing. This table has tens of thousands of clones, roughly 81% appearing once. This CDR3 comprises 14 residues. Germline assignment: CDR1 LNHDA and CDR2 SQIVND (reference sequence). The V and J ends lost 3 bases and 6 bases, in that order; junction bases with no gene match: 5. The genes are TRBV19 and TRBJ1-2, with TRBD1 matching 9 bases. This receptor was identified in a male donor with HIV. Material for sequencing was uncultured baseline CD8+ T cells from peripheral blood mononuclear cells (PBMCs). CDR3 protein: CASSMPTGGDGYTF. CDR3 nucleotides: TGTGCCAGTAGTATGCCGACAGGGGGGGATGGCTACACCTTC.